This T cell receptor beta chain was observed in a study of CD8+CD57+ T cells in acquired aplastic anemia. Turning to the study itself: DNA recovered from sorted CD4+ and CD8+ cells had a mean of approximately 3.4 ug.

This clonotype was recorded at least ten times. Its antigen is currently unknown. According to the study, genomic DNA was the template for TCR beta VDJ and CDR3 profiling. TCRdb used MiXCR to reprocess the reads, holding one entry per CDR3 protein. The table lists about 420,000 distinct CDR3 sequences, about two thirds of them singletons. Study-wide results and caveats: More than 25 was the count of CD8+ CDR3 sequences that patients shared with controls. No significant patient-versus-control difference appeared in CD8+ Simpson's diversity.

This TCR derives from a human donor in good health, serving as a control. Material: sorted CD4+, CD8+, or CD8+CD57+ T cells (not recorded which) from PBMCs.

CDR3 sequence reads: CSALQGGNEKLFF. In DNA, the CDR3 is TGCAGTGCTCTACAGGGGGGGAATGAAAAACTGTTTTTT. The rearrangement joins TRBV20-1 to TRBJ1-4, with TRBD1 identical over 8 bases. Trimming cost V 5 bases and J 5 bases; bases outside gene matches: 4. CDR3 size: 13 residues. Germline values: CDR1 DFQATT, CDR2 SNEGSKA (reference sequence).